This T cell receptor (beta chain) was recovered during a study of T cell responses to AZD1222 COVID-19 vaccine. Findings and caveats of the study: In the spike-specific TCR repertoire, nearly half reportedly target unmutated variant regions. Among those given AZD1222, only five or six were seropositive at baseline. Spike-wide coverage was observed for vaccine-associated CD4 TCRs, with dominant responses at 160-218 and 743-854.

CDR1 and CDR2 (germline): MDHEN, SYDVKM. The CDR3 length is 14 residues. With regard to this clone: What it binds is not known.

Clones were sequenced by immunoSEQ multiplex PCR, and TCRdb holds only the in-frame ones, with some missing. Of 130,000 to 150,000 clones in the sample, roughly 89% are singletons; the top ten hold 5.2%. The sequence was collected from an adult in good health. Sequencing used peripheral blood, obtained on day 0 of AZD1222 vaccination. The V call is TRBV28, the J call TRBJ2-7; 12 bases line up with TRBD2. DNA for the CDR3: TGTGCGAGCGCTTCTAGCGGGAGGGCCTACGAGCAGTACTTC. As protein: CASASSGRAYEQYF.